This TCR beta chain emerged from a study of cytomegalovirus exposure and HLA in healthy donors. For the study at large: There were some 400 genotyped donors. Of these, 75% to 85% fell in the genetic ancestry cluster associated with self-reported Caucasian donors. Whole-study results and caveats: In vitro, three CMV-associated chains proved specific for CMV antigens.

This CDR3 comprises 11 residues. CDR1 is LNHNV, CDR2 YYDKDF, per germline (reference sequence). The V gene lost 8 bases and the J gene lost 7 bases, with 9 bases spanning the gap. This PCR relied on a set of 60 Vbeta primers and 13 Jbeta primers. Some clones are missing from TCRdb's copy, which holds only in-frame ones; the method was immunoSEQ multiplex PCR. The sample shows tens of thousands of clones, roughly 69% of them seen only once. About this clone: Its antigen remains unidentified.

The sequence was obtained from a man in his fifties or sixties in good health and CMV-seronegative. This rearrangement joins TRBV15 to TRBJ2-4, with a weak D call TRBD2 (7 bases). Sequences were obtained from PBMCs. The CDR3 coding sequence is TGTGCCACCGGGGGGGGCAACATTCAGTACTTC. This encodes CATGGGNIQYF.